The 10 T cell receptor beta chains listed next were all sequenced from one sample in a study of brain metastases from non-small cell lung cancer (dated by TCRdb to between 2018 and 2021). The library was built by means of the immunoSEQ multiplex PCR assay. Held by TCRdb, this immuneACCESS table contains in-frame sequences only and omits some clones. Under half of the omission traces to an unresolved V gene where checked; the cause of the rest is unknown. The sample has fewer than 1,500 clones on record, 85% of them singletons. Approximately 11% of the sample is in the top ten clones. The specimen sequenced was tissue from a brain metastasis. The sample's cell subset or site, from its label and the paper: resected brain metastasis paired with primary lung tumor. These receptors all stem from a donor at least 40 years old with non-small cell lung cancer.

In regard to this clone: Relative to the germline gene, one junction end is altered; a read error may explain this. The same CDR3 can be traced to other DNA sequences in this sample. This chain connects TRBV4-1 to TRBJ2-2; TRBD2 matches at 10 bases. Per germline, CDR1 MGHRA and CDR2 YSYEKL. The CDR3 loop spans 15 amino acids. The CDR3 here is CASSYSGGNTGELFF. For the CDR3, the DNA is TGCGCCAGCAGTTATAGCGGGGGGAACACTGGGGAGCTGTTTTTT.

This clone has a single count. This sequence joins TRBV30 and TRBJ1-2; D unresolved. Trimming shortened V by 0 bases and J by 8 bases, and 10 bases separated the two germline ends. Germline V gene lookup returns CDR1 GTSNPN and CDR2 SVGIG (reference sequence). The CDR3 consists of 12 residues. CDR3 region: CAWSVRQRGYTF. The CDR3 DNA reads TGTGCCTGGAGTGTACGCCAGCGAGGCTACACCTTC.

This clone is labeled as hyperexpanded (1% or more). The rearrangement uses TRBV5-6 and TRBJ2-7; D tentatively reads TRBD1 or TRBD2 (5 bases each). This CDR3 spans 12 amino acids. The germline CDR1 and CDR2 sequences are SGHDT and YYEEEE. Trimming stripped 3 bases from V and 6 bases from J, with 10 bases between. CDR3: CASSSGTLEQYF. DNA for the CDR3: TGTGCCAGCAGCTCTGGGACCCTCGAGCAGTACTTC.

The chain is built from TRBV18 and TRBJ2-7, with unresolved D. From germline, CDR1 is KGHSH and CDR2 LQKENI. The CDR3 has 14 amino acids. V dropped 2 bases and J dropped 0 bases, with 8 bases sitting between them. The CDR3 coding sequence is TGTGCCAGCTCACCAGAGAAGGGCTCCTACGAGCAGTACTTC. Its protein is CASSPEKGSYEQYF.

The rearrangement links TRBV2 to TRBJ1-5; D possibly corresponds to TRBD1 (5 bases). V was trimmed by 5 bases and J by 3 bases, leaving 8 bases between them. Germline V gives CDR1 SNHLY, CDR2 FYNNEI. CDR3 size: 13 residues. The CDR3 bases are TGTGCCAGCAGTTCAGGGTACAATCAGCCCCAGCATTTT. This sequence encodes CASSSGYNQPQHF.

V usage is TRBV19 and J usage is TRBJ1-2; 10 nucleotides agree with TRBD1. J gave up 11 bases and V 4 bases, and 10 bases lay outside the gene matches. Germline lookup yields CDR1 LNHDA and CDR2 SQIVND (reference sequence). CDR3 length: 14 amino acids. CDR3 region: CASSTRTGGIGYTF. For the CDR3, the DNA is TGTGCCAGTAGTACCCGGACAGGGGGGATTGGGTACACCTTC.

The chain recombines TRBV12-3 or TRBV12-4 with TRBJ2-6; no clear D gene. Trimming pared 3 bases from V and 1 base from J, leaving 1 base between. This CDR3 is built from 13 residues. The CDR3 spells CASSLSGANVLTF. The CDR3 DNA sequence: TGTGCCAGCAGTTTGTCTGGGGCCAACGTCCTGACTTTC.

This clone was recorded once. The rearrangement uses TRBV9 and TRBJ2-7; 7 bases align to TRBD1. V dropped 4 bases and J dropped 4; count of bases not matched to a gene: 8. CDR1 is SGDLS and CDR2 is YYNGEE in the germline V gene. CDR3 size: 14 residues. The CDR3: CASSISTGQYEQYF. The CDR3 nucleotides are TGTGCCAGCAGCATCTCGACAGGGCAGTACGAGCAGTACTTC.

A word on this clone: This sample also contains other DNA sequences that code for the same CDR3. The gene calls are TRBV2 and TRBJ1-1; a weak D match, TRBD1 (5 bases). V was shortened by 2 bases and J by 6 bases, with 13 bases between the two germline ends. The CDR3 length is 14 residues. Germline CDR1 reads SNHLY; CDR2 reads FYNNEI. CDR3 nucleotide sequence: TGTGCCAGCAGTGAAATGGTGGGGGTCCCTGAAGCTTTCTTT. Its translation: CASSEMVGVPEAFF.

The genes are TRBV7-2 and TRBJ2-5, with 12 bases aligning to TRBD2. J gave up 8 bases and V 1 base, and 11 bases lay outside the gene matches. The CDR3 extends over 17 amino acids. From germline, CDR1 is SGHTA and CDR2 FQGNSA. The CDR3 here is CASSLGLAGASKATQYF. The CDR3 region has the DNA TGTGCCAGCAGCTTAGGACTAGCGGGAGCCTCCAAAGCCACCCAGTACTTC.